This T cell receptor beta chain was observed in a study of beta chain features in type 1 diabetes. General study findings and limits: Over-representation of high TCR-expressing cells was a possible consequence of cDNA sequencing. TCRB CDR3 length was moderately but significantly reduced in all four CD4+ subsets of Type 1 diabetes patients.

About this clone itself: What it recognizes is unknown.

TCRB transcripts that were expressed got sequenced, as all of the isolated RNA had been reverse transcribed. Clones were sequenced by immunoSEQ multiplex PCR, and TCRdb holds only the in-frame ones, with some missing. The data contain 300,000 to 350,000 clones, roughly 14% of them singletons. J was trimmed by 3 bases and V by 8 bases; bases with no gene match: 0. Germline V gives CDR1 SNHLY, CDR2 FYNNEI. This CDR3 contains 11 residues. The chain combines TRBV2 with TRBJ2-5; TRBD1 matches 7 bases. The clonotype originates from a woman between 18 and 29 years old with type 1 diabetes. The sample was naive CD4+ T cells from blood. Written as DNA, the CDR3 is TGTGCCAGCGACAGGGAAGAGACCCAGTACTTC. It specifies CASDREETQYF.